Below, one TCR beta chain is given with its context. Its antigen is as yet unknown. The primer mix had 52 TRBV and 13 TRBJ primers. Repertoires were generated with immunoSEQ multiplex PCR, while TCRdb's copy carries only in-frame clones and drops some. This table holds around 32,000 clones, around 92% found once. This record comes from a study of regulatory T cells. Study outcomes and limitations: In patients, unique TRB V-J pairs were restricted and V/J usage skewed, especially in Tregs. In CD3G-deficient patients, conventional CD4+ T cells were enriched for hydrophobic CDR3 residues at positions 6 and 7.

At testing, patients were 2 to 39 years old, with reduced naive and increased memory T-cell proportions. Sorting split CD4+ cells into CD25-high CD127-low Tregs and CD25-low CD127-high conventional T cells. The CDR3 is made up of 13 amino acids. Germline CDR1 is MDHEN and CDR2 is SYDVKM. Trimming left V 5 bases short and J 5 bases short, with 13 bases between. The rearrangement uses TRBV28 and TRBJ2-7; the D gene is possibly TRBD2 (5 bases). Material: conventional CD4+ T cells sorted from blood. The receptor was derived from a person under 30 with CD3G deficiency. CDR3 protein: CASSMDARDEQYF. In DNA, the CDR3 is TGTGCCAGCAGTATGGACGCGCGGGACGAGCAGTACTTC.